This T cell receptor (beta chain) was captured in a study of CXCR3-negative and CXCR3-positive naive CD8 T cells (dated by TCRdb to the late 2010s). Broadly, across the study: In total, about 130 million TRB reads were obtained, which works out to roughly 1.5 +/- 0.3 million reads per library. TRBV-TRBJ cluster analysis included naive subsets from five or six donors and memory cells from 3 donors. Data from about ten donors, pooled across two independent experiments, went into the diversity and physicochemical repertoire analyses.

TCRdb records NextSeq 550 as the sequencer. The Human TCR Profiling Kit (MiLaboratory) was used to prepare UMI-labeled 5' RACE TRB cDNA libraries. The full amount of extracted RNA was used for cDNA synthesis, and the full amount of resulting cDNA was used for PCR amplification. Libraries were prepared in parallel with an identical number of PCR cycles. As for the original processing: With a minimum of two reads required per UMI, MIGEC and MiXCR pulled out about 52,000 +/- 9,100 unique UMI-labeled TRB cDNA molecules from each library. On average, each library contained approximately 40,000 +/- 10,000 functional in-frame TRB CDR3 nucleotide clonotypes without stop codons. After each sample was downsampled to 5000 UMI-labeled TRB molecules, VDJtools was used to calculate diversity metrics such as normalized Shannon-Wiener and Chao1. Clonotype-size-weighted physicochemical properties of the central five CDR3 residues (interaction energy, strength, volume and Kidera factor 4) were computed in VDJtools. Reads reprocessed by TCRdb are summarized as one entry per CDR3 protein sequence, and DNA is absent. TCRdb assigned the V and J calls; the authors' analysis was not used. The sample's table lists a count of 150,000 to 180,000 distinct CDR3 sequences. The ten largest clones add up to about 0.44% of the sample.

Taken from the germline V gene, the CDR1 and CDR2 loops are MDHEN and SYDVKM. Inclusive of the bounding cysteine and phenylalanine, the CDR3 is 15 residues long. DNA for this receptor is not on file. Beyond this particular receptor, the publication reports: Freshly isolated PBMCs were used for most assays because CXCR3 expression partially decreased after cryopreservation. Both naive subsets had comparably high repertoire diversity, while memory CD8+ T cells had much lower repertoire diversity. Because surface CD5, which is linked to self-reactivity in mice, was comparable between the naive subsets, TCR interaction strength was also inferred from TRB CDR3 physicochemical properties. TRBV-TRBJ usage was similar between naive CXCR3-negative and CXCR3-positive cells from the same donor, while memory cells showed distinct patterns. Compared with CXCR3-negative naive cells, CXCR3-positive naive cells had TRB CDR3s with higher hydrophobicity (lower Kidera factor 4), lower energy, and higher strength and volume indices.

Each CD8+ T cell subset was flow-sorted in triplicate, and approximately 280,000 cells per subset were placed directly into RLT lysis buffer. To keep memory contaminants out, a stringent definition of naive CD8+ T cells was applied: CD45RO-CCR7+CD27+CD95-. Peripheral blood mononuclear cells were isolated from buffy coats using standard density gradient centrifugation. A FACSAria III was used to flow-sort naive CXCR3-negative and CXCR3-positive CD8+ T cells. Total RNA was extracted from sorted cells with an RNeasy Mini Kit. A word on this clonotype: Its antigen target is currently unknown.

This sequence originates from a human donor in good health. Some clones in this sample may be carry-over from other donors' samples. The sequence links TRBV28 to TRBJ2-5; TCRdb outputs TRBD1, but without DNA this stays unchecked. The source material was naive CXCR3+ CD8+ T cells from blood. The sample's cell subset or site label, decoded: CD45RO-CCR7+CD27+CD95- naive CD8+ T cells expressing CXCR3 (TNR3+). The CDR3 protein sequence reads: CASSSPYRAQETQYF.